One and the same sample provided the 24 T cell receptor beta chains below, sequenced in a study of OX40 agonist ivuxolimab in advanced cancers. Assay used: immunoSEQ multiplex PCR; TCRdb lists only in-frame clones, some missing. The profile shows tens of thousands of clones, 90% of them singletons. The sample consisted of CD4+ or CD8+ T cells sorted from blood, taken in a trial of the OX40 agonist ivuxolimab. The receptor set was obtained from an adult with an advanced solid tumor such as melanoma, head and neck, liver or kidney cancer.

The chain carries TRBV13 and TRBJ2-1; TRBD1 is a possible D gene (6 bases). The V end lost 4 bases, the J end lost 3 bases, and 10 bases lay between the germline ends. The CDR3 sequence is 14 residues long. Germline V gene lookup returns CDR1 PRHDT and CDR2 FYEKMQ (reference sequence). The DNA for the CDR3 is TGTGCCAGCAGCTCCGGGACAATCTACAATGAGCAGTTCTTC. Protein product: CASSSGTIYNEQFF.

The CDR3 is CASRPRGTGELFF. CDR3 DNA: TGTGCCAGCAGGCCAAGGGGGACCGGGGAGCTGTTTTTT. The chain recombines TRBV6-1 with TRBJ2-2; D perhaps matches TRBD1 (6 bases). The V and J ends lost 6 bases and 5 bases respectively, with 10 bases between them. The CDR3 covers 13 residues. Germline values: CDR1 MNHNS, CDR2 SASEGT.

This chain connects TRBV6-5 to TRBJ1-1, with 7 bases lining up with TRBD1. With 6 bases clipped from V and 4 bases from J, the junction kept 8 bases outside the gene matches. This CDR3 contains 14 residues. Germline CDR1 MNHEY, CDR2 SVGAGI. The CDR3 coding sequence is TGTGCCAGCAGGCCACAGGGGCGGGTCACTGAAGCTTTCTTT. Translated, it gives CASRPQGRVTEAFF.

The chain couples TRBV6-1 to TRBJ1-2, with unresolved D. Deletions cut 0 bases from V and 5 bases from J, with 19 bases between. This CDR3 comprises 17 residues. Germline V gene sequence: CDR1 MNHNS, CDR2 SASEGT. The DNA for the CDR3 is TGTGCCAGCAGTGAAGCGGCAGCTCATATCTATTCTTATGGCTACACCTTC. Its protein is CASSEAAAHIYSYGYTF.

V gene TRBV28 combines with J gene TRBJ2-2; D is uncertain. Per germline, CDR1 MDHEN and CDR2 SYDVKM. This CDR3 has 13 residues. CDR3 sequence reads: CASRGSNTGELFF. The CDR3 DNA sequence: TGTGCAAGTCGAGGATCGAACACCGGGGAGCTGTTTTTT.

V is TRBV2 and J is TRBJ2-7; a possible D gene is TRBD2 (5 bases). Germline CDR1 reads SNHLY; CDR2 reads FYNNEI. CDR3 length: 14 residues. V lost 4 bases and J lost 2, with 12 bases in between. CDR3 sequence (DNA): TGTGCCAGCAGTGGGACTGCCGGACCCTACGAGCAGTACTTC. Its translation is CASSGTAGPYEQYF.

This clone has a single count. The chain joins TRBV4-2 to TRBJ2-2; 7 nucleotides line up with TRBD2. In germline, CDR1 is LGHNA, CDR2 YNFKEQ. V gave up 0 bases and J gave up 4 bases; unmatched junction bases: 8. This CDR3 contains 17 residues. As DNA, the CDR3 is TGTGCCAGCAGCCAAGAGAGCGGACTAGGGCTCACCGGGGAGCTGTTTTTT. It translates to CASSQESGLGLTGELFF.

This chain uses TRBV19 with TRBJ1-1; D remains unclear. The CDR3 contains 14 residues. The ends were cut back, 3 bases at V and 7 bases at J, with 15 bases in the middle. The germline gives CDR1 LNHDA, CDR2 SQIVND (reference sequence). CDR3 in DNA: TGTGCCAGTAGTATTATAGCAGGCCCACTTGAAGCTTTCTTT. Amino acids: CASSIIAGPLEAFF.

This chain connects TRBV5-1 to TRBJ1-1; D not resolved. The CDR3 is made up of 14 amino acids. CDR1 and CDR2 (germline): SGHRS, YFSETQ. V gave up 4 bases and J gave up 1 base, with 11 bases separating them. In DNA, the CDR3 is TGCGCCAGCAGCGAACGACAAGCGAACACTGAAGCTTTCTTT. Translating it yields CASSERQANTEAFF.

The V call is TRBV7-9, the J call TRBJ2-3; TRBD2 might be the D (5 bases). V lost 0 bases and J lost 8, with 9 bases in between. The CDR3 covers 13 residues. Germline V CDR1 and CDR2: SEHNR, FQNEAQ (reference sequence). This chain's CDR3 is CASSLAGEGTQYF. The CDR3 coding sequence is TGTGCCAGCAGCTTAGCGGGAGAGGGTACGCAGTATTTT.

This clone is a singleton in its sample. The genes are TRBV19 and TRBJ2-3; D is tentatively TRBD1 or TRBD2 (5 bases each). V shed 8 bases and J shed 0 bases, with 12 bases lying between them. CDR3 length equals 14 residues. The V gene's germline CDR1 is LNHDA and CDR2 SQIVND (reference sequence). The CDR3 bases are TGTGCCAGTGTGGACGGGGCTAGCACAGATACGCAGTATTTT. The encoded protein is CASVDGASTDTQYF. The full variable domain, its missing parts supplied by reference TRBV19 and TRBJ2-3, is DGGITQSPKYLFRKEGQNVTLSCEQNLNHDAMYWYRQDPGQGLRLIYYSQIVNDFQKGDIAEGYSVSREKKESFPLTVTSAQKNPTAFYLCASVDGASTDTQYFGPGTRLTVL.

This clone was detected once. This rearrangement joins TRBV10-2 to TRBJ2-1; D unresolved. With 3 bases removed from V and 13 bases from J, the gap between germline ends came to 16 bases. The CDR3 sequence is 13 residues long. Germline assignment: CDR1 WSHSY and CDR2 SAAADI. The DNA for the CDR3 is TGCGCCAGCAGTGAAGGACGGACCCCTACTCAGTTCTTC. Its translation is CASSEGRTPTQFF.

The V and J genes are TRBV7-3 and TRBJ2-3; 8 nucleotides line up with TRBD2. The germline V gene has CDR1 SGHTA and CDR2 FQGTGA. This CDR3 contains 14 residues. V shed 5 bases and J 4 bases; nucleotides not matched to a gene: 5. CDR3 loop: CASSTGLVADTQYF. DNA of the CDR3: TGTGCCAGCAGCACGGGACTAGTTGCAGATACGCAGTATTTT. Together with reference TRBV7-3 and TRBJ2-3, the CDR3 gives the full variable domain: GAGVSQTPSNKVTEKGKYVELRCDPISGHTALYWYRQSLGQGPEFLIYFQGTGAADDSGLPNDRFFAVRPEGSVSTLKIQRTERGDSAVYLCASSTGLVADTQYFGPGTRLTVL.

J is TRBJ1-5 and V is TRBV4-1, with D maybe TRBD1 (5 bases). Germline-derived CDR1 and CDR2 are MGHRA and YSYEKL. This CDR3 contains 16 residues. Trimming removed 5 bases at V and 3 bases at J, with 17 bases between. The CDR3 protein is CASSSAGGGNNQPQHF. Here the CDR3 DNA reads TGCGCCAGCAGCTCCGCCGGGGGGGGGAACAATCAGCCCCAGCATTTT.

The J gene is TRBJ2-7, the V gene TRBV9; no reliable D call. V was cut by 0 bases and J by 6 bases, with 19 bases left in between. The CDR3 is made up of 16 amino acids. Germline lookup yields CDR1 SGDLS and CDR2 YYNGEE. CDR3 DNA sequence: TGTGCCAGCAGCGTAGGTGATGTACTTTCTCGAGGCGAGCAGTACTTC. It specifies CASSVGDVLSRGEQYF.

The CDR3 DNA is TGTGCCAGCAACCCACCCAGCGGGGGGACAGATACGCAGTATTTT. It yields the protein CASNPPSGGTDTQYF. V usage is TRBV7-9 and J usage is TRBJ2-3; 9 bases line up with TRBD2. Trimming at V came to 7 bases and at J to 3 bases, leaving 8 bases not matched to a gene. The CDR3 runs to 15 residues. The germline V gene has CDR1 SEHNR and CDR2 FQNEAQ (reference sequence).

For the CDR3, the DNA is TGCGCCAGCTCCCGGGGTGGTGTCAGGGAAGAGACCCAGTACTTC. This gives the protein CASSRGGVREETQYF. The J gene is TRBJ2-5, the V gene TRBV5-1, with D perhaps being TRBD1 or TRBD2 (5 bases each). The CDR3 sequence is 15 residues long. Germline loops: CDR1 SGHRS, CDR2 YFSETQ. V shed 7 bases and J shed 3 bases, with 19 bases lying between them.

This chain joins TRBV19 and TRBJ1-3; TRBD1 matches 8 bases. This CDR3 has 17 residues. J gave up 4 bases and V 6 bases, and 14 bases lay outside the gene matches. CDR1 and CDR2 from the germline V gene are LNHDA and SQIVND (reference sequence). The chain's CDR3 is CASRRPGTGGSGNTIYF. For the CDR3, the DNA is TGTGCCAGTAGGCGTCCCGGGACAGGTGGATCCGGAAACACCATATATTTT.

The chain combines TRBV6-6 with TRBJ2-7, with TRBD1 matching over 9 bases. This CDR3 is built from 13 residues. Trimming at V came to 6 bases and at J to 5 bases, leaving 5 bases not matched to a gene. Germline values: CDR1 MNHNY, CDR2 SVGAGI (reference sequence). The CDR3 spells CASSRDREDEQYF. For the CDR3, the DNA is TGTGCCAGCAGCCGGGACAGGGAGGACGAGCAGTACTTC.

A single count supports this clone. J is TRBJ2-1 and V is TRBV9; 8 bases align to TRBD1. J was trimmed by 8 bases and V by 2 bases; bases with no gene match: 3. The germline gives CDR1 SGDLS, CDR2 YYNGEE. CDR3 length: 13 amino acids. DNA for the CDR3: TGTGCCAGCAGCGTCCCAGGGGGCCATGAGCAGTTCTTC. This sequence encodes CASSVPGGHEQFF.

In this sample, this clone turned up a few times. The chain has TRBV4-2 and TRBJ1-5; D is unresolved. The CDR3 spans 14 residues. CDR1 is LGHNA and CDR2 is YNFKEQ in the germline V gene. The V gene lost 0 bases and the J gene lost 3 bases, with 6 bases spanning the gap. As DNA, the CDR3 is TGTGCCAGCAGCCAAGAGGGATACAATCAGCCCCAGCATTTT. It translates to CASSQEGYNQPQHF.

This rearrangement joins TRBV6-5 to TRBJ1-5; tentative D call: TRBD1 (5 bases). The germline gives CDR1 MNHEY, CDR2 SVGAGI. The V end lost 5 bases, the J end lost 4 bases, and 12 bases lay between the germline ends. This CDR3 region has 14 residues. DNA for the CDR3: TGTGCCAGCAGTACCGGACAAATTAATCAGCCCCAGCATTTT. Residues: CASSTGQINQPQHF.

The chain employs TRBV18 and TRBJ2-2; D call uncertain. The CDR3 covers 14 residues. Germline CDR1 reads KGHSH; CDR2 reads LQKENI. V lost 2 bases and J lost 3, with 7 bases in between. The CDR3 DNA reads TGTGCCAGCTCACCAGCGGCTTACACCGGGGAGCTGTTTTTT. This sequence encodes CASSPAAYTGELFF.

This clone was seen only once. The chain employs TRBV19 and TRBJ2-2; D could derive from TRBD1 or TRBD2 (6 bases each). Germline CDR1 and CDR2: LNHDA and SQIVND (reference sequence). V lost 4 bases, J lost 3 bases, and 12 bases lay in between. The CDR3 sequence is 15 residues long. CDR3 DNA: TGTGCCAGTAGTAAGAATAGGGGGGACACCGGGGAGCTGTTTTTT. It yields the protein CASSKNRGDTGELFF.